The T cell receptor (beta chain) described here comes from a study of T-cell reconstitution after alpha-beta-depleted transplantation in children. Unique molecular identifiers featured in how the TCRbeta library was prepared. One entry per CDR3 protein, called by TCRdb with MiXCR from the PCR reads. Found here are fewer than 350,000 distinct CDR3 sequences, about 9.5% of them singletons; the top ten hold less than 9%. With 2 bases removed from V and 7 bases from J, the gap between germline ends came to 12 bases. Germline loops: CDR1 KGHSH, CDR2 LQKENI. The length of the CDR3 is 15 residues. This clonotype showed up many times.

The V call is TRBV18, the J call TRBJ1-6, with TRBD1 as a possible D gene (6 bases). This material consisted of PBMCs, taken before TCRalphabeta/CD19-depleted stem cell transplant. The clonotype originates from a boy younger than two with acute myeloid leukemia, due to receive a stem cell transplant. CDR3 coding DNA: TGTGCCAGCTCACCAAACAGGGATCGGAATTCACCCCTCCACTTT. Translating it yields CASSPNRDRNSPLHF.